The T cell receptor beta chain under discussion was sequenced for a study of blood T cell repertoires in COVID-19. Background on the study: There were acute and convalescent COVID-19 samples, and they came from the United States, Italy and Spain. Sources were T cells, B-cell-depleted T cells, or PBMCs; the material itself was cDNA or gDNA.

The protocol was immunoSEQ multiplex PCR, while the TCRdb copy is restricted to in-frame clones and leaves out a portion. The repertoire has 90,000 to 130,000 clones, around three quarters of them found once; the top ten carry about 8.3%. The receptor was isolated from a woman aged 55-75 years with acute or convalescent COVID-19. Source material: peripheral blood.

The CDR3 reads CASSMTGYSGNTIYF. The CDR3 DNA reads TGTGCCAGCAGCATGACAGGATACTCTGGAAACACCATATATTTT. This chain uses TRBV7-2 with TRBJ1-3; D may be TRBD1 (6 bases). The CDR3 covers 15 residues. The V and J ends lost 5 bases and 0 bases respectively, with 11 bases between them. CDR1 is SGHTA, CDR2 FQGNSA, per germline. Combining the CDR3 with reference TRBV7-2 and TRBJ1-3 gives the whole variable domain GAGVSQSPSNKVTEKGKDVELRCDPISGHTALYWYRQSLGQGLEFLIYFQGNSAPDKSGLPSDRFSAERTGGSVSTLTIQRTQQEDSAVYLCASSMTGYSGNTIYFGEGSWLTVV.